These T cell receptor beta chains were read from a single sample in a study of blood T cell repertoires in COVID-19. The data were produced by immunoSEQ multiplex PCR, yet TCRdb's version contains in-frame clones alone and is incomplete. The sample holds approximately 250,000 clones, about 83% seen once. Sequenced: peripheral blood. The receptors come from a human donor in a cohort sampled during active COVID-19. Both conserved end residues are part of each CDR3. Fields, in order: J gene, D gene, V gene, clone size, CDR3 DNA, CDR3 protein. A D gene is named only where the DNA matches it firmly. A clone size is listed for some rows: how often the clone was seen (once, few, many), or a class if it is expanded.

J gene: TRBJ1-5
D gene: NA
V gene: TRBV5-1
clone size: few
CDR3 DNA: TGCGCCAGCAGCTTAGGGGAGGATCAGCCCCAGCATTTT
CDR3 protein: CASSLGEDQPQHF

J gene: TRBJ2-5
D gene: NA
V gene: TRBV6-5
clone size: NA
CDR3 DNA: TGTGCCAGCGGGCCGACTACGGAGACCCAGTACTTC
CDR3 protein: CASGPTTETQYF

J gene: TRBJ2-2
D gene: NA
V gene: TRBV5-4
clone size: NA
CDR3 DNA: TGTGCCAGCAGCGGAACGTGGGAGCCGGGCGGGGAGCTGTTTTTT
CDR3 protein: CASSGTWEPGGELFF

J gene: TRBJ2-7
D gene: NA
V gene: TRBV4-1
clone size: few
CDR3 DNA: TGCGCCAGCAGCCAAGTGGAGTTAGCCTACGAGCAGTACTTC
CDR3 protein: CASSQVELAYEQYF

J gene: TRBJ1-1
D gene: NA
V gene: TRBV5-1
clone size: NA
CDR3 DNA: TGCGCCAGCAGGCGGGACCCGAACACTGAAGCTTTCTTT
CDR3 protein: CASRRDPNTEAFF

J gene: TRBJ2-1
D gene: TRBD1
V gene: TRBV5-4
clone size: NA
CDR3 DNA: TGTGCCACTGAGGACAGGAACTACAATGAGCAGTTCTTC
CDR3 protein: CATEDRNYNEQFF

J gene: TRBJ2-7
D gene: TRBD2
V gene: TRBV7-2
clone size: once
CDR3 DNA: TGTGCCAGCAGACCCGGACTAGCTGTTCCAGAAAGGGAGCAGTACTTC
CDR3 protein: CASRPGLAVPEREQYF

J gene: TRBJ2-7
D gene: TRBD1
V gene: TRBV10-2
clone size: NA
CDR3 DNA: TGCGCCAGCGGGGTACTGGACAGGAGTAACGAGCAGTACTTC
CDR3 protein: CASGVLDRSNEQYF

J gene: TRBJ1-1
D gene: NA
V gene: TRBV19
clone size: few
CDR3 DNA: TGTGCCAGTAGTGGTAGTTTAAGTTTCGGCACTGAAGCTTTCTTT
CDR3 protein: CASSGSLSFGTEAFF

J gene: TRBJ1-6
D gene: NA
V gene: TRBV6-6
clone size: NA
CDR3 DNA: TGTGCCAGCAGTTTCGGGTCACCCCTCCACTTT
CDR3 protein: CASSFGSPLHF

J gene: TRBJ2-1
D gene: TRBD2
V gene: TRBV4-2
clone size: NA
CDR3 DNA: TGTGCCAGCAGCCAAGAGATATCGGGACTAGCGGGACAAGAGCAGTTCTTC
CDR3 protein: CASSQEISGLAGQEQFF